The sequence of this T cell receptor beta chain was determined in a study of early T cells in non-severe SARS-CoV-2 infection. This clonotype was found a few times. Germline V gives CDR1 MNHEY, CDR2 SVGEGT. The CDR3 covers 12 residues. Trimming took 6 bases from V and 5 from J, leaving 10 bases between them. Individual cDNA molecules received unique molecular identifiers during library preparation. MiXCR, run by TCRdb on the 5' RACE reads, gives a single entry per CDR3 protein. This sample has over 80,000 distinct CDR3 sequences, with 11% to 15% found just once. The sequenced material came from whole blood. The chain is built from TRBV6-2 or TRBV6-3 and TRBJ1-1, with TRBD1 as a possible D gene (6 bases). This clonotype was obtained from an adult who was a healthcare worker with PCR-confirmed SARS-CoV-2 infection or an uninfected control (not recorded which). CDR3 protein: CASRAGVTEAFF. CDR3 nucleotides: TGTGCCAGCAGGGCAGGGGTAACTGAAGCTTTCTTT.